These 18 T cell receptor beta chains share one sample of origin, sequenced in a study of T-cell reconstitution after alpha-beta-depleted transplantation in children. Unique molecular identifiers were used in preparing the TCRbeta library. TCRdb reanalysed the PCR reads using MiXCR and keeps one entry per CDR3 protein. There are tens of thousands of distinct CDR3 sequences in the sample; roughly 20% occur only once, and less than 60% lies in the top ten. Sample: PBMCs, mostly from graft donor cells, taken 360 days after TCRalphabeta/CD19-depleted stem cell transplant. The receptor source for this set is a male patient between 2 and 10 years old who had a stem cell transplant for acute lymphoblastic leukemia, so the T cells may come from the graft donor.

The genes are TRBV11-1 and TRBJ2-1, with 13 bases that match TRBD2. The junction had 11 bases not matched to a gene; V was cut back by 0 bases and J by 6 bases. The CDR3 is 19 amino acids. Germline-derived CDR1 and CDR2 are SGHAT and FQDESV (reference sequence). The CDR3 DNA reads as TGTGCCAGCAGCTTAGCCAACGGACTAGCGGGAGATAGGGCCAATGAGCAGTTCTTC. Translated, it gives CASSLANGLAGDRANEQFF.

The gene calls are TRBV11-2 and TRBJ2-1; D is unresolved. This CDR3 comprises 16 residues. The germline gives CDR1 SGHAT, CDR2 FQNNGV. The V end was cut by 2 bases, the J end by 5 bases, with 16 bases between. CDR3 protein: CASSLNWRRSHNEQFF. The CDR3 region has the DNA TGTGCCAGCAGCTTAAATTGGCGGAGATCGCACAATGAGCAGTTCTTC. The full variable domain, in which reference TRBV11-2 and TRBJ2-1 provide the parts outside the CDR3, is EAGVAQSPRYKIIEKRQSVAFWCNPISGHATLYWYQQILGQGPKLLIQFQNNGVVDDSQLPKDRFSAERLKGVDSTLKIQPAKLEDSAVYLCASSLNWRRSHNEQFFGPGTRLTVL.

The CDR3 loop reads CASTEGLAGAPYNEQFF. CDR3 coding DNA: TGTGCCAGCACCGAAGGACTAGCGGGAGCCCCCTACAATGAGCAGTTCTTC. V and J are TRBV5-8 and TRBJ2-1; 13 bases align to TRBD2. The V gene's germline CDR1 is SGHTS and CDR2 YDEGEE. J was trimmed by 2 bases and V by 6 bases; bases with no gene match: 8. The CDR3 has 17 residues.

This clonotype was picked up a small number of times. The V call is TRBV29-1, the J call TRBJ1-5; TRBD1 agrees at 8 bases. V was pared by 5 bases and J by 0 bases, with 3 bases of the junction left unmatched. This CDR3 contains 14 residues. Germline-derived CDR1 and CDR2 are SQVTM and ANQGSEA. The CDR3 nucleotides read TGCAGCGTTCTTACAGGGGGTAGCAATCAGCCCCAGCATTTT. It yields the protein CSVLTGGSNQPQHF.

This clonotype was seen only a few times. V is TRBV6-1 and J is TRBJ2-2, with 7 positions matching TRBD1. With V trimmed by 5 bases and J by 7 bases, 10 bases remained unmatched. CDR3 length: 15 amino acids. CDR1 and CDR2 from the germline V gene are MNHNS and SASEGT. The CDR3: CASSRQGWVFGELFF. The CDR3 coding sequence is TGTGCCAGCAGTCGACAGGGTTGGGTATTCGGGGAGCTGTTTTTT.

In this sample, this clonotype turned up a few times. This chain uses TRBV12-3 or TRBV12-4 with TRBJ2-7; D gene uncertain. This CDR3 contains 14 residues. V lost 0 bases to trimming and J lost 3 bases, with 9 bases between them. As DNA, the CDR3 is TGTGCCAGCAGTTTAGCGGGAAGAAACTACGAGCAGTACTTC. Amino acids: CASSLAGRNYEQYF.

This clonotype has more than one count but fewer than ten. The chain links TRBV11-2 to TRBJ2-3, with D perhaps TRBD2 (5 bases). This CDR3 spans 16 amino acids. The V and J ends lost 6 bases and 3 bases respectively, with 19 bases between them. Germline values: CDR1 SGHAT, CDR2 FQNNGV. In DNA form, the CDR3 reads TGTGCCAGCAGAGATCGGAGGCCAGATGATACAGATACGCAGTATTTT. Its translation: CASRDRRPDDTDTQYF.

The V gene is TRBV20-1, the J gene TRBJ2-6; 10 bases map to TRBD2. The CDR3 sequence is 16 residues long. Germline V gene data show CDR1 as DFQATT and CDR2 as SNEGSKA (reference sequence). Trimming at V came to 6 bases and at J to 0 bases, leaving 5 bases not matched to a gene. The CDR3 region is CSAWTSGVSGANVLTF. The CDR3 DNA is TGCAGTGCCTGGACTAGCGGCGTCTCTGGGGCCAACGTCCTGACTTTC.

The DNA for the CDR3 is TGTGCCACCAGTGACCCTCCCGGACACAATGAGCAGTTCTTC. It encodes CATSDPPGHNEQFF. V gene TRBV24-1 combines with J gene TRBJ2-1, with unresolved D. Germline CDR1 and CDR2: KGHDR and SFDVKD. V was trimmed by 4 bases and J by 5 bases, leaving 11 bases between them. CDR3 size: 14 residues.

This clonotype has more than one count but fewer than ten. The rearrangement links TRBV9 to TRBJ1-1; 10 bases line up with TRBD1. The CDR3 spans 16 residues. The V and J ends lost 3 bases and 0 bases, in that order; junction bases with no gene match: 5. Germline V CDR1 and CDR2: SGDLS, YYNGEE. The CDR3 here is CASSARQGAVNTEAFF. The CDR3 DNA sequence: TGTGCCAGCAGCGCCCGACAGGGGGCGGTGAACACTGAAGCTTTCTTT.

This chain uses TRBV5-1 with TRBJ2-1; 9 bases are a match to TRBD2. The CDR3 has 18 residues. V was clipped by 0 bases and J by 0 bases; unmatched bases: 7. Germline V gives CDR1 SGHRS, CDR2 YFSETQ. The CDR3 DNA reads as TGCGCCAGCAGCTTGGGGTTAGCGGGAGTCCTCTCCTACAATGAGCAGTTCTTC. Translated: CASSLGLAGVLSYNEQFF.

The CDR3 is CASRILSSNEQFF. The CDR3 bases are TGTGCCAGCAGAATTCTCAGCAGCAATGAGCAGTTCTTC. This chain links TRBV7-9 with TRBJ2-1; D is ambiguous. This CDR3 has 13 residues. The ends were cut back, 6 bases at V and 6 bases at J, with 12 bases in the middle. CDR1 and CDR2 from the germline V gene are SEHNR and FQNEAQ (reference sequence).

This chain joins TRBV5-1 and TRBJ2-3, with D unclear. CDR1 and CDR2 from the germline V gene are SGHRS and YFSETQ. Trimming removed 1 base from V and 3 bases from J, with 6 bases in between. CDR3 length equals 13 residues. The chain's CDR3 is CASSLPMTDTQYF. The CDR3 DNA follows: TGCGCCAGCAGCTTGCCCATGACAGATACGCAGTATTTT.

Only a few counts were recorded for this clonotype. CDR3 nucleotides: TGCGCCAGCAGCGGGGGACTACCTCCTGACAATGAGCAGTTCTTC. This gives the protein CASSGGLPPDNEQFF. The rearrangement links TRBV5-1 to TRBJ2-1; 7 nucleotides line up with TRBD2. CDR3 size: 15 residues. Trimming cost V 4 bases and J 5 bases; bases outside gene matches: 9. Germline V lookup: CDR1 SGHRS, CDR2 YFSETQ.

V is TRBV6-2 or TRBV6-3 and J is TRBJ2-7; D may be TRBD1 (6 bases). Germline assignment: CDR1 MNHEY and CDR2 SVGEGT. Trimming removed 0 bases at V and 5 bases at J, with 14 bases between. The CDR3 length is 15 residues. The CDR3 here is CASSYSKQGIHEQYF. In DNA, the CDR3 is TGTGCCAGCAGTTACTCGAAGCAGGGGATCCACGAGCAGTACTTC.

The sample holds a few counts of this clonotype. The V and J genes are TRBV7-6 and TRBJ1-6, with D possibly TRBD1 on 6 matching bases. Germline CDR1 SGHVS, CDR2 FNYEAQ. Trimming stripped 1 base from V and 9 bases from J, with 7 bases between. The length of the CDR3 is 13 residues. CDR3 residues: CASSLDRASPLHF. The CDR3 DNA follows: TGTGCCAGCAGCTTAGACAGGGCTTCACCCCTCCACTTT.

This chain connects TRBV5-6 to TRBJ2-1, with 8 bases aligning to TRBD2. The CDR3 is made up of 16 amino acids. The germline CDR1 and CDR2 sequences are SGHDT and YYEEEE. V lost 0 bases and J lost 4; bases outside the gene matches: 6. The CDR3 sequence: CASSLALIAGYNEQFF. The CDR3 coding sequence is TGTGCCAGCAGCTTGGCCCTGATAGCGGGATACAATGAGCAGTTCTTC.

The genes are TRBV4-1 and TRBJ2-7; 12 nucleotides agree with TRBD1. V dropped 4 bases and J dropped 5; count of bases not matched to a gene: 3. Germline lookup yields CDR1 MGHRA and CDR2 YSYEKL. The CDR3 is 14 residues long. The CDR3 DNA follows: TGCGCCAGCAGCCTGGGACAGGGGGCCAACGAGCAGTACTTC. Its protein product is CASSLGQGANEQYF.